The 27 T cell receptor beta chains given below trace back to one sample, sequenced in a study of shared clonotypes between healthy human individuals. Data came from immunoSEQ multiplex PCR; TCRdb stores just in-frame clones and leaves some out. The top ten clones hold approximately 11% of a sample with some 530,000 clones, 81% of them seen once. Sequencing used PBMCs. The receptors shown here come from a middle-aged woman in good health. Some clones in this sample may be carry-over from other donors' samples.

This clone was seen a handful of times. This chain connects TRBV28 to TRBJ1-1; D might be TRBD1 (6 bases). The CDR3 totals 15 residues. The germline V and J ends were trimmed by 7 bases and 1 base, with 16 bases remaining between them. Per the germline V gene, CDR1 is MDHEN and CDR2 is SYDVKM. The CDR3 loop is CASKNRESRNTEAFF. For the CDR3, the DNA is TGTGCCAGCAAGAACAGGGAAAGTAGGAACACTGAAGCTTTCTTT. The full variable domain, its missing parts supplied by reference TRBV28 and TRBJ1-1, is DVKVTQSSRYLVKRTGEKVFLECVQDMDHENMFWYRQDPGLGLRLIYFSYDVKMKEKGDIPEGYSVSREKKERFSLILESASTNQTSMYLCASKNRESRNTEAFFGQGTRLTVV.

The CDR3 loop reads CASSPHTGAKTQYF. In DNA, the CDR3 is TGTGCCAGCAGTCCGCATACAGGGGCGAAGACGCAGTATTTT. The chain joins TRBV28 to TRBJ2-3; 7 nucleotides line up with TRBD1. Germline CDR1 and CDR2: MDHEN and SYDVKM. Trimming removed 5 bases from V and 9 bases from J; junction bases left unmatched: 11. CDR3 size: 14 residues.

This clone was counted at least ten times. The CDR3 is CASSSTTGVTETQYF. The CDR3 DNA reads TGTGCCAGCAGCTCCACGACAGGGGTGACGGAGACCCAGTACTTC. The rearrangement links TRBV7-9 to TRBJ2-5, with TRBD1 identical over 8 bases. Germline-derived CDR1 and CDR2 are SEHNR and FQNEAQ (reference sequence). With V trimmed by 4 bases and J by 5 bases, 9 bases remained unmatched. The CDR3 covers 15 residues.

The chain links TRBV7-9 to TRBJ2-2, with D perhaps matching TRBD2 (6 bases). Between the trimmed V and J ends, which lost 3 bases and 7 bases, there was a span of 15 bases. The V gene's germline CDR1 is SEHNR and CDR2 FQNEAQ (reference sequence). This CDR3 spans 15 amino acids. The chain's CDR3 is CASSLVRGSLGELFF. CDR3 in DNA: TGTGCCAGCAGCTTGGTTCGGGGGTCCCTCGGGGAGCTGTTTTTT. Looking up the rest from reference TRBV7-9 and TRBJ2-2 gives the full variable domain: DTGVSQNPRHKITKRGQNVTFRCDPISEHNRLYWYRQTLGQGPEFLTYFQNEAQLEKSRLLSDRFSAERPKGSFSTLEIQRTEQGDSAMYLCASSLVRGSLGELFFGEGSRLTVL.

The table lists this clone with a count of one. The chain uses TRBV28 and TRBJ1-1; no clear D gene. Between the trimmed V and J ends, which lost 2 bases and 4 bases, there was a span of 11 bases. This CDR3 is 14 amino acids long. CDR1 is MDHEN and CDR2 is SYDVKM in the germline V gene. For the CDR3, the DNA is TGTGCCAGCAGTTTAGGAGGGCGCGGCACTGAAGCTTTCTTT. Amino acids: CASSLGGRGTEAFF.

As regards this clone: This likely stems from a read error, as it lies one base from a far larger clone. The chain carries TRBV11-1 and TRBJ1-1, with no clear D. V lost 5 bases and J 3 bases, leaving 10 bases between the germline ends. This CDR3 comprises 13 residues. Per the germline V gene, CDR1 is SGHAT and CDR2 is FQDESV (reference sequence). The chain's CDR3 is CASSKELDTEAFF. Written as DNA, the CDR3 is TGTGCCAGCAGCAAGGAATTGGACACTGAAGCTTTCTTT.

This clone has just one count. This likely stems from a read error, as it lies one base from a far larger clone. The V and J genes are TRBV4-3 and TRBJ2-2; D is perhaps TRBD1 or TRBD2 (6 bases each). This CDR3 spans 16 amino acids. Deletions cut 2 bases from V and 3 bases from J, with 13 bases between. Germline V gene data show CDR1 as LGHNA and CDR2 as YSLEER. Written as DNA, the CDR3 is TGCGCCAGCAGCCAATCTCCGGGGGCCTACACCGGGGAGCTGTTTTTT. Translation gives CASSQSPGAYTGELFF.

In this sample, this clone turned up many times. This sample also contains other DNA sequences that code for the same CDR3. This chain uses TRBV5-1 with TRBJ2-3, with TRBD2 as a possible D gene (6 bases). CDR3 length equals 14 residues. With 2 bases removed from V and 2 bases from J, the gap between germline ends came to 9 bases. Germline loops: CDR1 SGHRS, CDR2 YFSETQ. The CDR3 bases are TGCGCCAGCAGCTTCGGAGGGCCCACAGATACGCAGTATTTT. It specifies CASSFGGPTDTQYF.

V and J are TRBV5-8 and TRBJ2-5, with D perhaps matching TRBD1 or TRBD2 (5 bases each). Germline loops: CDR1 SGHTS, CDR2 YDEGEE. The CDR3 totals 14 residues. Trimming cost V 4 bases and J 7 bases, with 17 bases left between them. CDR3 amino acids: CASSEPGREGTQYF. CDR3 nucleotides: TGTGCCAGCAGCGAGCCGGGACGAGAAGGGACCCAGTACTTC.

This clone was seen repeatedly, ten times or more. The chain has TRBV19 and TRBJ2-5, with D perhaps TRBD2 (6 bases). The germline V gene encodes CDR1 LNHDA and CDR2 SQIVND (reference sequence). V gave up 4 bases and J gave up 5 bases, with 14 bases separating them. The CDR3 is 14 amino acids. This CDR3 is CASSNPGVGETQYF. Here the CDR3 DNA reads TGTGCCAGTAGTAATCCGGGAGTAGGGGAGACCCAGTACTTC.

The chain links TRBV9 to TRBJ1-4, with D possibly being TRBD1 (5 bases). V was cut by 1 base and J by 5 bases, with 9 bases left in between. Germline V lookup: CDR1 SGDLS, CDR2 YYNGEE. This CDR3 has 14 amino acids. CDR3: CASSVSGNNEKLFF. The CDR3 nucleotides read TGTGCCAGCAGCGTATCAGGGAACAATGAAAAACTGTTTTTT. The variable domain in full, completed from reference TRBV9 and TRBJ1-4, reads DSGVTQTPKHLITATGQRVTLRCSPRSGDLSVYWYQQSLDQGLQFLIQYYNGEERAKGNILERFSAQQFPDLHSELNLSSLELGDSALYFCASSVSGNNEKLFFGSGTQLSVL.

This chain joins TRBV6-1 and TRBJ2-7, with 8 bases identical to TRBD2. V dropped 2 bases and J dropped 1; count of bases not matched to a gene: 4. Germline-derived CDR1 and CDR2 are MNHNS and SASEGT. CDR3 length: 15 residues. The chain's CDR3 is CASSEQAGESYEQYF. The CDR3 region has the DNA TGTGCCAGCAGTGAACAAGCGGGAGAGTCCTACGAGCAGTACTTC.

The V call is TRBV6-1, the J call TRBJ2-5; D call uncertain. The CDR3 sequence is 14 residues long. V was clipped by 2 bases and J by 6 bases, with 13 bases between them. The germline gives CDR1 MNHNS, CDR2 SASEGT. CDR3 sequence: CASSEFTAQQTQYF. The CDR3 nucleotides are TGTGCCAGCAGTGAATTCACAGCCCAGCAGACCCAGTACTTC.

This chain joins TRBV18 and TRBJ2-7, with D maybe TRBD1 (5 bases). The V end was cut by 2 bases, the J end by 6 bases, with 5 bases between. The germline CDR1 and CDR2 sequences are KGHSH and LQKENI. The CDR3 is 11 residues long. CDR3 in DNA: TGTGCCAGCTCACCAGGGGCCGAGCAGTACTTC. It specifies CASSPGAEQYF. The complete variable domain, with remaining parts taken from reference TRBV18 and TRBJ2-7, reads NAGVMQNPRHLVRRRGQEARLRCSPMKGHSHVYWYRQLPEEGLKFMVYLQKENIIDESGMPKERFSAEFPKEGPSILRIQQVVRGDSAAYFCASSPGAEQYFGPGTRLTVT.

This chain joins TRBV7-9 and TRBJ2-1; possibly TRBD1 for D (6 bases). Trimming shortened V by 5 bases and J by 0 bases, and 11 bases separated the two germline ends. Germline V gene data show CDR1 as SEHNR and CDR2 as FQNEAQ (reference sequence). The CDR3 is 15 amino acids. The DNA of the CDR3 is TGTGCCAGCAGCCCCGACAGGAGCTCCTACAATGAGCAGTTCTTC. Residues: CASSPDRSSYNEQFF.

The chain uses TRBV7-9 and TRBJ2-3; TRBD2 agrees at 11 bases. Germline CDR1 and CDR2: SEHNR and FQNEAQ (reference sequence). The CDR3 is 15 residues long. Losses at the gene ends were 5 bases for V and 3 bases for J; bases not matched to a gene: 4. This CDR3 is CASSQGTSGTDTQYF. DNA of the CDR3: TGTGCCAGCAGCCAGGGGACTAGCGGAACAGATACGCAGTATTTT.

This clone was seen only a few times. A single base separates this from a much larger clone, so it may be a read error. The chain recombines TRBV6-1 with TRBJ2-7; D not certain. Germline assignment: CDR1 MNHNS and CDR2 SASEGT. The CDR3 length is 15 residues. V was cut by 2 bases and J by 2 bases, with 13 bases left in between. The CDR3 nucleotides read TGTGCCAGCAGTGAACGGCCAGCGCAGCCCTACGAGCAGTACTTC. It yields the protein CASSERPAQPYEQYF.

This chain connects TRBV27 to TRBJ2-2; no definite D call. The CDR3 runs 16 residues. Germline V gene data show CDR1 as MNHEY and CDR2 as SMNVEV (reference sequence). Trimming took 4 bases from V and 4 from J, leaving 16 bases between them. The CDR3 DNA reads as TGTGCCAGCAGTTGGAGTACAACAGTCTCCACCGGGGAGCTGTTTTTT. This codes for CASSWSTTVSTGELFF.

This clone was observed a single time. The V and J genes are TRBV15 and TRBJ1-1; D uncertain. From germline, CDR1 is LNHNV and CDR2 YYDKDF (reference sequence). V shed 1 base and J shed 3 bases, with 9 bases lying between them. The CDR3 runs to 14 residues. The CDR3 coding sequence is TGTGCCACCAGCAGAGTAGTCGGAGACACTGAAGCTTTCTTT. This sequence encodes CATSRVVGDTEAFF.

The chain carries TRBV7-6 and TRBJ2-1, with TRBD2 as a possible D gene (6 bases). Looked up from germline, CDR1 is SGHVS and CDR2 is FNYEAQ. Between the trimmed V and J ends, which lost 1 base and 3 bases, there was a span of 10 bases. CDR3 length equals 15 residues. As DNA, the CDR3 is TGTGCCAGCAGCTTAGGTGGAGGGGACTACAATGAGCAGTTCTTC. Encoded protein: CASSLGGGDYNEQFF.

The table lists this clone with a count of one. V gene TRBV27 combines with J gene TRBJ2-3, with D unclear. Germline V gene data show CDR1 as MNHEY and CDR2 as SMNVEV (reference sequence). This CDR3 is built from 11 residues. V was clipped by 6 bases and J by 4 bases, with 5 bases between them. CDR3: CASRRPDTQYF. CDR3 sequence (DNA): TGTGCCAGCAGGCGACCAGATACGCAGTATTTT.

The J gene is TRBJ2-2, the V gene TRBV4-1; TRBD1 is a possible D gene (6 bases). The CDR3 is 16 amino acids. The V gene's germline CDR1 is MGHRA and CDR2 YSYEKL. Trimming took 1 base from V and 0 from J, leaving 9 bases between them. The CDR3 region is CASSQGQVPNTGELFF. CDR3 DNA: TGCGCCAGCAGCCAAGGACAGGTCCCGAACACCGGGGAGCTGTTTTTT.

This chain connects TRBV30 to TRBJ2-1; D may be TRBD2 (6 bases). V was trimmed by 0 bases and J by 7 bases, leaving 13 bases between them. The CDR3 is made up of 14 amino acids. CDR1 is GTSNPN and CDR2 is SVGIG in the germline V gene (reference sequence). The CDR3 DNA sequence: TGTGCCTGGAGTGTACGGGCGGGATGGAATGAGCAGTTCTTC. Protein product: CAWSVRAGWNEQFF.

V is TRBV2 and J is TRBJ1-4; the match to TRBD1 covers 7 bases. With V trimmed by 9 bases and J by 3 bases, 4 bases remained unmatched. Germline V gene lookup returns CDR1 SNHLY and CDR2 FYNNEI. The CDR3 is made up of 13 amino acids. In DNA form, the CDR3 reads TGTGCCAGTATGGGACAGTCTAATGAAAAACTGTTTTTT. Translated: CASMGQSNEKLFF.

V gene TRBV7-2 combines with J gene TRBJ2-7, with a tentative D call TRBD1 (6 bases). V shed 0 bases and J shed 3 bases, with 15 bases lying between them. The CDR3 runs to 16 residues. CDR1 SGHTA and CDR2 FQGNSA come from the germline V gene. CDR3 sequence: CASSLADPGTNYEQYF. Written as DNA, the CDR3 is TGTGCCAGCAGCTTAGCAGACCCCGGGACAAACTACGAGCAGTACTTC.

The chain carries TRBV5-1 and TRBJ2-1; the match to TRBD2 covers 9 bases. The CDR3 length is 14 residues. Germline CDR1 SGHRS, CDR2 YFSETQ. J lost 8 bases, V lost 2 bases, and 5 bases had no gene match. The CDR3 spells CASSFKLAGDEQFF. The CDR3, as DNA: TGCGCCAGCAGCTTCAAGTTAGCGGGAGATGAGCAGTTCTTC.

The CDR3 sequence is CASSSRPAGGNNEQFF. The CDR3 DNA reads as TGTGCCAGCAGTTCCCGTCCAGCGGGGGGGAACAATGAGCAGTTCTTC. This chain connects TRBV6-5 to TRBJ2-1; 10 nucleotides line up with TRBD2. Trimming removed 4 bases from V and 5 bases from J; junction bases left unmatched: 8. The CDR3 length is 16 residues. Germline V gene lookup returns CDR1 MNHEY and CDR2 SVGAGI.